The clone carrying this T cell receptor (beta chain) has only one observation. During active infection, Seattle patients enrolled and were then monitored through disease. The data belong to a study of blood T cell repertoires in COVID-19. Across the whole study: Researchers got acute and convalescent COVID-19 samples from the United States, Italy and Spain.

Assay used: immunoSEQ multiplex PCR; TCRdb lists only in-frame clones, some missing. The sample records more than 250,000 clones, approximately 90% being singletons. The TCR originated in a woman aged 45-65 years with COVID-19, enrolled during active disease. Source material: peripheral blood.

The CDR3 bases are TGTGCCAGCAGCCGCAGGGTAAACACTGAAGCTTTCTTT. Its translation: CASSRRVNTEAFF. V usage is TRBV7-2 and J usage is TRBJ1-1, with a weak D call TRBD1 (5 bases). Germline values: CDR1 SGHTA, CDR2 FQGNSA. The CDR3 covers 13 residues. With 5 bases removed from V and 2 bases from J, the gap between germline ends came to 9 bases.